The clone carrying this TCR beta chain was seen a handful of times. Its antigen remains unknown. Unique molecular identifiers were incorporated during preparation of the TCRbeta library. TCRdb used MiXCR to reprocess the PCR reads, holding one entry per CDR3 protein. This table holds fewer than 700,000 distinct CDR3 sequences, approximately 13% found once. The source of the sample is a study of T-cell reconstitution after alpha-beta-depleted transplantation in children. Study observations and caveats: By one year post-transplant, T-cell counts and diversity largely arose from T cells that were newly produced. Expanded clones from the graft, numbering several hundred, reportedly supplied alpha-beta T cells about two months after transplant.

Trimming pared 4 bases from V and 8 bases from J, leaving 20 bases between. Germline CDR1 and CDR2: MNHEY and SVGAGI. The CDR3 length is 16 residues. The sample was PBMCs, mostly from graft donor cells, taken 360 days after TCRalphabeta/CD19-depleted stem cell transplant. This chain links TRBV6-5 with TRBJ2-2; D perhaps matches TRBD2 (6 bases). The sequence was obtained from a male patient between 5 and 17 years old who had a stem cell transplant for acute myeloid leukemia, so the T cells may come from the graft donor. The CDR3 sequence is CASSLTSPIVSGELFF. The CDR3 DNA reads TGTGCCAGCAGTTTGACTAGTCCCATAGTATCGGGGGAGCTGTTTTTT.